What follows are 30 T cell receptor beta chains derived from one specimen sequenced in a study of cytomegalovirus exposure and HLA in healthy donors. Clones were read by immunoSEQ multiplex PCR, and TCRdb kept only the in-frame ones, dropping some. Among 110,000 to 150,000 clones listed, approximately 93% were seen once. Sequencing was carried out using PBMCs. These receptors came from a man between 18 and 35 years old in good health and CMV-seronegative.

V and J are TRBV27 and TRBJ1-5, with 8 positions matching TRBD1. CDR1 is MNHEY and CDR2 is SMNVEV in the germline V gene (reference sequence). Trimming at V came to 2 bases and at J to 2 bases, leaving 8 bases not matched to a gene. This CDR3 comprises 17 residues. Written as DNA, the CDR3 is TGTGCCAGCAGTTTAAGTGCAGGGGGCGCGGGCAATCAGCCCCAGCATTTT. Translation: CASSLSAGGAGNQPQHF.

The rearrangement joins TRBV28 to TRBJ2-3; 7 bases agree with TRBD2. The CDR3 runs to 16 residues. The germline V gene encodes CDR1 MDHEN and CDR2 SYDVKM. The V gene end was trimmed by 4 bases and the J gene end by 2 bases; junction bases not matched to a gene: 9. CDR3 region: CASSSSASGNTDTQYF. CDR3 coding DNA: TGTGCCAGCAGTTCTAGCGCTAGCGGAAACACAGATACGCAGTATTTT.

The rearrangement joins TRBV6-5 to TRBJ2-3; D is unresolved. Germline CDR1 is MNHEY and CDR2 is SVGAGI. The V gene lost 0 bases and the J gene lost 0 bases, with 7 bases spanning the gap. This CDR3 contains 15 residues. This CDR3 is CASSYSAGSTDTQYF. CDR3 nucleotide sequence: TGTGCCAGCAGTTACTCGGCTGGCAGCACAGATACGCAGTATTTT.

This clone came up once. The V gene is TRBV19, the J gene TRBJ1-1; a weak D match, TRBD1 (6 bases). The CDR3 length is 11 residues. Germline lookup yields CDR1 LNHDA and CDR2 SQIVND (reference sequence). Deletions cut 11 bases from V and 5 bases from J, with 12 bases between. The chain's CDR3 is CAGLRGTEAFF. CDR3 coding DNA: TGTGCCGGCCTCAGGGGAACTGAAGCTTTCTTT.

V gene TRBV9 combines with J gene TRBJ2-5, with D tentatively TRBD1 (5 bases). Trimming stripped 0 bases from V and 1 base from J, with 13 bases between. The germline V gene encodes CDR1 SGDLS and CDR2 YYNGEE. The CDR3 has 16 amino acids. The CDR3 protein is CASSVEGAPRQETQYF. The CDR3 nucleotides read TGTGCCAGCAGCGTAGAAGGGGCACCCCGCCAAGAGACCCAGTACTTC.

V is TRBV5-1 and J is TRBJ1-4; a possible D gene is TRBD1 (5 bases). V was trimmed by 1 base and J by 0 bases, leaving 7 bases between them. CDR1 and CDR2 (germline): SGHRS, YFSETQ. This CDR3 contains 15 residues. The CDR3: CASSLTTATNEKLFF. CDR3 nucleotide sequence: TGCGCCAGCAGCTTGACGACAGCAACTAATGAAAAACTGTTTTTT.

The CDR3 bases are TGTGCCAGCAGGACCAGGACTAGCGGGTACACAGATACGCAGTATTTT. This encodes CASRTRTSGYTDTQYF. The chain links TRBV13 to TRBJ2-3; the match to TRBD2 covers 11 bases. Germline-derived CDR1 and CDR2 are PRHDT and FYEKMQ (reference sequence). Trimming removed 6 bases from V and 2 bases from J; junction bases left unmatched: 7. The CDR3 totals 16 residues.

The V call is TRBV6-1, the J call TRBJ2-2; TRBD2 agrees at 7 bases. The V gene end was trimmed by 2 bases and the J gene end by 3 bases; junction bases not matched to a gene: 0. CDR1 is MNHNS and CDR2 is SASEGT in the germline V gene. CDR3 length: 14 residues. CDR3 residues: CASSELADTGELFF. CDR3 DNA: TGTGCCAGCAGTGAACTAGCGGACACCGGGGAGCTGTTTTTT.

This clone was picked up a small number of times. The chain carries TRBV19 and TRBJ1-1; 8 positions agree with TRBD1. CDR1 and CDR2 (germline): LNHDA, SQIVND (reference sequence). V was pared by 6 bases and J by 2 bases, with 14 bases of the junction left unmatched. This CDR3 region has 17 residues. The CDR3 DNA sequence: TGTGCCAGTAGCCCCTTCGGACAGGGAGGGACTAACACTGAAGCTTTCTTT. It encodes CASSPFGQGGTNTEAFF.

This sequence joins TRBV5-1 and TRBJ2-5; 10 nucleotides match TRBD2. The CDR3 totals 16 residues. Germline loops: CDR1 SGHRS, CDR2 YFSETQ. J lost 1 base, V lost 1 base, and 4 bases had no gene match. CDR3 nucleotide sequence: TGCGCCAGCAGCTTGATAGCGGGGGGATCCCAAGAGACCCAGTACTTC. Protein: CASSLIAGGSQETQYF.

This sequence joins TRBV7-2 and TRBJ2-5; 7 bases align to TRBD2. The ends lost 1 base at V and 3 bases at J; junction bases unmatched: 2. The CDR3 has 14 residues. The germline V gene has CDR1 SGHTA and CDR2 FQGNSA. CDR3 protein: CASSLGSGEETQYF. The CDR3 nucleotides read TGTGCCAGCAGCTTAGGGAGCGGGGAAGAGACCCAGTACTTC.

J is TRBJ1-2 and V is TRBV18; no clear D gene. The V and J ends lost 2 bases and 3 bases respectively, with 28 bases between them. Germline values: CDR1 KGHSH, CDR2 LQKENI. CDR3 length: 20 residues. In DNA form, the CDR3 reads TGTGCCAGCTCACCAAATAACCACCTTATCGGGGAGTGGAAAGACTATGGCTACACCTTC. Its protein is CASSPNNHLIGEWKDYGYTF.

The J gene is TRBJ2-5, the V gene TRBV7-6; 10 positions match TRBD2. Germline loops: CDR1 SGHVS, CDR2 FNYEAQ. Trimming cost V 5 bases and J 7 bases; bases outside gene matches: 10. This CDR3 has 15 amino acids. CDR3 nucleotides: TGTGCCAGCAGCCCGAGCCCTAGACTAGCGGGGACCCAGTACTTC. This encodes CASSPSPRLAGTQYF.

V is TRBV5-5 and J is TRBJ1-2, with D perhaps matching TRBD1 (6 bases). The CDR3 contains 15 residues. Germline V gene lookup returns CDR1 SGHKS and CDR2 YYEKEE (reference sequence). With 5 bases removed from V and 1 base from J, the gap between germline ends came to 15 bases. This chain's CDR3 is CASSALARGNYGYTF. The CDR3 DNA reads TGTGCCAGCAGTGCCCTCGCCAGGGGTAACTATGGCTACACCTTC.

V gene TRBV2 combines with J gene TRBJ2-1, with 9 bases identical to TRBD1. Trimming took 2 bases from V and 4 from J; bases not matched to a gene: 3. The CDR3 totals 15 residues. The germline V gene has CDR1 SNHLY and CDR2 FYNNEI. As DNA, the CDR3 is TGTGCCAGCAGTGAACAGGGACAGGGATACAATGAGCAGTTCTTC. Translated: CASSEQGQGYNEQFF.

The CDR3 bases are TGTGCCAGCAGCTCGCCCCCAACCAAGCGGGCTAGCACAGATACGCAGTATTTT. It specifies CASSSPPTKRASTDTQYF. V is TRBV7-6 and J is TRBJ2-3; maybe TRBD2 (6 bases). Trimming shortened V by 4 bases and J by 0 bases, and 20 bases separated the two germline ends. The CDR3 is 18 residues long. In germline, CDR1 is SGHVS, CDR2 FNYEAQ.

The chain employs TRBV4-2 and TRBJ2-3; D might be TRBD2 (6 bases). V lost 2 bases to trimming and J lost 0 bases, with 15 bases between them. The CDR3 extends over 17 amino acids. Germline V gene sequence: CDR1 LGHNA, CDR2 YNFKEQ. Written as DNA, the CDR3 is TGTGCCAGCAGCCAAAGAGGGAAGGCGGGGAGCACAGATACGCAGTATTTT. This codes for CASSQRGKAGSTDTQYF.

This rearrangement joins TRBV9 to TRBJ2-6; TRBD2 might be the D (5 bases). Per the germline V gene, CDR1 is SGDLS and CDR2 is YYNGEE. CDR3 length: 13 residues. V was shortened by 7 bases and J by 2 bases, with 7 bases between the two germline ends. The CDR3 DNA sequence: TGTGCCAGCGGGAGTACTGGGGCCAACGTCCTGACTTTC. It specifies CASGSTGANVLTF.

This sequence joins TRBV11-1 and TRBJ2-7; possible D gene TRBD1, 5 bases. The V and J ends lost 2 bases and 0 bases respectively, with 14 bases between them. The germline V gene encodes CDR1 SGHAT and CDR2 FQDESV (reference sequence). The CDR3 has 16 amino acids. The CDR3 spells CASSLSETDLSYEQYF. CDR3 bases: TGTGCCAGCAGCTTATCGGAGACAGACCTCTCCTACGAGCAGTACTTC.

The chain carries TRBV18 and TRBJ2-1; 7 bases agree with TRBD1. This CDR3 region has 13 residues. V lost 4 bases, J lost 6 bases, and 3 bases stayed unmatched. Germline CDR1 KGHSH, CDR2 LQKENI. Here the CDR3 reads CASSLNRGNEQFF. As DNA, the CDR3 is TGTGCCAGCTCACTCAACAGGGGCAATGAGCAGTTCTTC.

The rearrangement uses TRBV5-5 and TRBJ1-5, with 8 bases that match TRBD1. The germline CDR1 and CDR2 sequences are SGHKS and YYEKEE (reference sequence). The CDR3 sequence is 15 residues long. V lost 0 bases to trimming and J lost 4 bases; unmatched junction nucleotides: 3. CDR3 loop: CASSLDRGLNQPQHF. CDR3 in DNA: TGTGCCAGCAGCTTGGACAGGGGGTTGAATCAGCCCCAGCATTTT.

This rearrangement joins TRBV14 to TRBJ2-1; 11 bases fit TRBD2. V lost 0 bases and J lost 7; bases outside the gene matches: 8. The CDR3 is made up of 17 amino acids. CDR1 and CDR2 (germline): SGHDN, FVKESK. CDR3: CASSQDTLAGGRNEQFF. The DNA for the CDR3 is TGTGCCAGCAGCCAAGACACCCTAGCGGGAGGACGAAATGAGCAGTTCTTC.

The J gene is TRBJ2-3, the V gene TRBV9, with 12 bases aligning to TRBD2. CDR1 and CDR2 from the germline V gene are SGDLS and YYNGEE. The CDR3 covers 17 residues. J gave up 2 bases and V 0 bases, and 4 bases lay outside the gene matches. CDR3 sequence: CASSVDLAGGLTDTQYF. For the CDR3, the DNA is TGTGCCAGCAGCGTAGATCTAGCGGGAGGGCTCACAGATACGCAGTATTTT.

The chain has TRBV6-5 and TRBJ1-2; TRBD1 might be the D (5 bases). Between the trimmed V and J ends, which lost 6 bases and 1 base, there was a span of 12 bases. CDR3 size: 14 residues. Germline CDR1 reads MNHEY; CDR2 reads SVGAGI. The chain's CDR3 is CASRRGGINYGYTF. In nucleotides, the CDR3 is TGTGCCAGCAGGCGGGGGGGGATTAACTATGGCTACACCTTC.

The chain recombines TRBV28 with TRBJ1-1, with TRBD1 matching over 7 bases. The CDR3 contains 14 residues. Germline CDR1 reads MDHEN; CDR2 reads SYDVKM. Losses at the gene ends were 6 bases for V and 5 bases for J; bases not matched to a gene: 9. For the CDR3, the DNA is TGTGCCAGCAGACCCTCAGGGGGGTGGACTGAAGCTTTCTTT. It yields the protein CASRPSGGWTEAFF. Full variable domain (missing parts from reference TRBV28 and TRBJ1-1): DVKVTQSSRYLVKRTGEKVFLECVQDMDHENMFWYRQDPGLGLRLIYFSYDVKMKEKGDIPEGYSVSREKKERFSLILESASTNQTSMYLCASRPSGGWTEAFFGQGTRLTVV.

This clone was seen a handful of times. The chain uses TRBV5-6 and TRBJ2-5; TRBD2 might be the D (5 bases). This CDR3 is 12 amino acids long. Trimming took 1 base from V and 7 from J, leaving 8 bases between them. Per germline, CDR1 SGHDT and CDR2 YYEEEE. In DNA, the CDR3 is TGTGCCAGCAGCTTGTCGGGGATGACCCAGTACTTC. It is translated as CASSLSGMTQYF.

The rearrangement uses TRBV30 and TRBJ1-4; D might be TRBD1 (6 bases). V lost 7 bases, J lost 6 bases, and 15 bases lay in between. Germline V gene lookup returns CDR1 GTSNPN and CDR2 SVGIG (reference sequence). The CDR3 length is 13 residues. The CDR3 here is CALQTGPYEKLFF. The CDR3, as DNA: TGTGCCTTACAAACAGGGCCATATGAAAAACTGTTTTTT.

A note on this clone: Other DNA sequences in this specimen translate into the identical CDR3. V usage is TRBV6-5 and J usage is TRBJ1-5, with D possibly being TRBD1 (6 bases). CDR3 length equals 13 residues. The germline CDR1 and CDR2 sequences are MNHEY and SVGAGI. Trimming cost V 5 bases and J 4 bases, with 9 bases left between them. CDR3 protein: CASSTQGNQPQHF. The CDR3 bases are TGTGCCAGCAGTACACAGGGAAATCAGCCCCAGCATTTT.

This rearrangement joins TRBV28 to TRBJ2-1; TRBD2 matches at 7 bases. The V gene's germline CDR1 is MDHEN and CDR2 SYDVKM. The ends lost 5 bases at V and 13 bases at J; junction bases unmatched: 11. The CDR3 consists of 13 residues. CDR3 sequence (DNA): TGTGCCAGCAGTCCTCCGGGGGGTCGAAGCCAGTTCTTC. It is translated as CASSPPGGRSQFF. The whole variable domain, filled in from reference TRBV28 and TRBJ2-1, reads DVKVTQSSRYLVKRTGEKVFLECVQDMDHENMFWYRQDPGLGLRLIYFSYDVKMKEKGDIPEGYSVSREKKERFSLILESASTNQTSMYLCASSPPGGRSQFFGPGTRLTVL.

The V and J genes are TRBV5-1 and TRBJ2-7; TRBD1 agrees at 7 bases. The CDR3 is made up of 16 amino acids. Germline V gene sequence: CDR1 SGHRS, CDR2 YFSETQ. V lost 4 bases and J lost 2; bases outside the gene matches: 12. CDR3 region: CASSLGQASRTYEQYF. The CDR3 DNA reads TGCGCCAGCAGCCTTGGACAGGCCAGCCGGACCTACGAGCAGTACTTC. The complete variable domain, with remaining parts taken from reference TRBV5-1 and TRBJ2-7, reads KAGVTQTPRYLIKTRGQQVTLSCSPISGHRSVSWYQQTPGQGLQFLFEYFSETQRNKGNFPGRFSGRQFSNSRSEMNVSTLELGDSALYLCASSLGQASRTYEQYFGPGTRLTVT.